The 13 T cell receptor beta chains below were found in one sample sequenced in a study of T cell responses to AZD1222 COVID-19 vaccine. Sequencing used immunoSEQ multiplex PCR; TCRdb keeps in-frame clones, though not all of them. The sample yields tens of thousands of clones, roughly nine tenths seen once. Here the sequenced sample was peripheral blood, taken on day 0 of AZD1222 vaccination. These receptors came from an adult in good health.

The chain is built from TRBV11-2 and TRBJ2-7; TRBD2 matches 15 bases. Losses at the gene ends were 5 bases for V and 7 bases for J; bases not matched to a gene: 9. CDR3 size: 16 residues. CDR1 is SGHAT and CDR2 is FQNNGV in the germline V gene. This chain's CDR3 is CASSPGTSGGMREQYF. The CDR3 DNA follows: TGTGCCAGCAGCCCCGGGACTAGCGGGGGGATGAGGGAGCAGTACTTC.

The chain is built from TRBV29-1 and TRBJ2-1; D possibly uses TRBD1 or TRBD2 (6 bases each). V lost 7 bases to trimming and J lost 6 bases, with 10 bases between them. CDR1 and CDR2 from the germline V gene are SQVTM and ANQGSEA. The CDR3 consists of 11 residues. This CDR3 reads CSGRGLNEQFF. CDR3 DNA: TGCAGCGGCCGGGGGCTCAATGAGCAGTTCTTC.

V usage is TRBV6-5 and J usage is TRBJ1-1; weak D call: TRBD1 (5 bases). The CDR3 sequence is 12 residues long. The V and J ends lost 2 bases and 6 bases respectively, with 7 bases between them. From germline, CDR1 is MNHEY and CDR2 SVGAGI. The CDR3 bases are TGTGCCAGCAGTTACGGACACTCTGAAGCTTTCTTT. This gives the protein CASSYGHSEAFF.

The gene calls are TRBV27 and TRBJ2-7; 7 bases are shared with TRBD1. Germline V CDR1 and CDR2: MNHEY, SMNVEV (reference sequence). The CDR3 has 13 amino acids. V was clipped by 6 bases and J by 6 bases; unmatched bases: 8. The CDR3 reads CASSLFRDSEQYF. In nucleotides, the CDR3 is TGTGCCAGCAGCTTGTTTCGGGACAGCGAGCAGTACTTC.

The CDR3 region is CASSVEEMGTEAFF. The CDR3 nucleotides read TGTGCCAGCAGCGTGGAGGAGATGGGGACTGAAGCTTTCTTT. The chain uses TRBV9 and TRBJ1-1, with D unclear. The CDR3 is 14 residues long. Germline CDR1 SGDLS, CDR2 YYNGEE. The V gene lost 2 bases and the J gene lost 5 bases, with 13 bases spanning the gap.

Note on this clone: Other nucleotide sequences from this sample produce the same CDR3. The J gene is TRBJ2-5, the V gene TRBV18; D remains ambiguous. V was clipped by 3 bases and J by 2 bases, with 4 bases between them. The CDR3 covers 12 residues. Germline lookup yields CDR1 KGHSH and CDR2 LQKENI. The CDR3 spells CASSPNQETQYF. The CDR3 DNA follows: TGTGCCAGCTCACCGAATCAAGAGACCCAGTACTTC.

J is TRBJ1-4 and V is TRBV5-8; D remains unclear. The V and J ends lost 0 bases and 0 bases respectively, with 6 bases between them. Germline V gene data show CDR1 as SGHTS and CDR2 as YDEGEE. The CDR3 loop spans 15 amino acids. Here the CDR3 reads CASSLGTATNEKLFF. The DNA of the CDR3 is TGTGCCAGCAGCTTGGGTACGGCAACTAATGAAAAACTGTTTTTT.

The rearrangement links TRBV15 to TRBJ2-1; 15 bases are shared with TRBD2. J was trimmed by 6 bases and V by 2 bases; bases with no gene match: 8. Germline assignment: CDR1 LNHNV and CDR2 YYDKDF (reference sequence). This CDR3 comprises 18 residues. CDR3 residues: CATSRPGLAGGLPNEQFF. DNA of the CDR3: TGTGCCACCAGCAGACCCGGACTAGCGGGGGGGCTTCCCAATGAGCAGTTCTTC.

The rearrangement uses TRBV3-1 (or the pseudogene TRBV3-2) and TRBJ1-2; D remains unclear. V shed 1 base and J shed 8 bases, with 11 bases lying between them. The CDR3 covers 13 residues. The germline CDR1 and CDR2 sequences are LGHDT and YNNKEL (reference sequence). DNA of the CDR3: TGTGCCAGCAGCCAAGGGCCTATAGGAGGCTACACCTTC. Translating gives CASSQGPIGGYTF.

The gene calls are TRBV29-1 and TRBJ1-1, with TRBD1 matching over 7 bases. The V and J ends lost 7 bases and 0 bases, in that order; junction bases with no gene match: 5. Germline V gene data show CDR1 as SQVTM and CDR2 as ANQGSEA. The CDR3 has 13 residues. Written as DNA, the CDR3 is TGCAGCGCCCACAGGGGTTTGAACACTGAAGCTTTCTTT. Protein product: CSAHRGLNTEAFF.

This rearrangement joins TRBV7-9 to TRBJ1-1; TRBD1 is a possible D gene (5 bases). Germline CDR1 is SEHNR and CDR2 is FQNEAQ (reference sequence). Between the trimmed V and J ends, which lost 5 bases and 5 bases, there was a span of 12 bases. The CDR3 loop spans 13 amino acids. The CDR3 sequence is CASSRLGATEAFF. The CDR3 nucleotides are TGTGCCAGCAGCCGACTCGGGGCAACTGAAGCTTTCTTT.

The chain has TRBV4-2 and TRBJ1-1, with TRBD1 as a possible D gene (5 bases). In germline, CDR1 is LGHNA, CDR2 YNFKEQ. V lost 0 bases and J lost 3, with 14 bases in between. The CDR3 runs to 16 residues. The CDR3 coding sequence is TGTGCCAGCAGCCAAGATCCGGGGGGGGGAGACACTGAAGCTTTCTTT. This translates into CASSQDPGGGDTEAFF.

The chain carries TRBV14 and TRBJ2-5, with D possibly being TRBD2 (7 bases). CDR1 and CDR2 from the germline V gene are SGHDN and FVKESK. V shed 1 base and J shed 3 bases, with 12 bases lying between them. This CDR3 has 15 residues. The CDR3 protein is CASSQVTGGKETQYF. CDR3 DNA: TGTGCCAGCAGCCAAGTAACGGGGGGCAAAGAGACCCAGTACTTC.